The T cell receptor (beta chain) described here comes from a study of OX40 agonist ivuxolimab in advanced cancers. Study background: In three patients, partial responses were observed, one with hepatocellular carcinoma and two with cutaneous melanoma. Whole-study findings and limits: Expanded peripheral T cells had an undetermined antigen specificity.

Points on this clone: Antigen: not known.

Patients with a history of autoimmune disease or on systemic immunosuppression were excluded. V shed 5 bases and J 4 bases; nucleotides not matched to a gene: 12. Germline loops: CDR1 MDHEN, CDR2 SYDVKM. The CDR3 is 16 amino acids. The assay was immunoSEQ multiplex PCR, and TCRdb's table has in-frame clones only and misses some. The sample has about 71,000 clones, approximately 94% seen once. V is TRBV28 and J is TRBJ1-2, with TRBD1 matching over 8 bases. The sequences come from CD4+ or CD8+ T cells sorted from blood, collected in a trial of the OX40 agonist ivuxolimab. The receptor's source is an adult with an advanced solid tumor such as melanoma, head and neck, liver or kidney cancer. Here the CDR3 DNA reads TGTGCCAGCAGTCCATCCCGAGACAGGGGCACCTATGGCTACACCTTC. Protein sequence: CASSPSRDRGTYGYTF.